The 9 T cell receptor beta chains below were found in one sample sequenced in a study of vaccination and CD4 T cells after COVID-19 (dated by TCRdb to the early 2020s). The antigens of these receptors remain unknown. Explained via the paper, the treatment or condition label denotes: roughly nine-day PBMC culture with coronavirus spike peptide pools or control peptides (ViraFEST assay). Library prep was done by PCR. TCRdb lists the instrument as Illumina iSeq 100. DNA from cultured CD4+ T cells was subjected to TCR sequencing with the Oncomine TCR Beta short-read assay at the Johns Hopkins FTIC core. TCRdb passed the public sequencing reads through fastp at Q25 and MiXCR, retaining productive beta sequences. One record per CDR3 amino acid sequence lists the most common genes and DNA. Here the sample has around 20,000 distinct CDR3 sequences; roughly 50% occur a single time. The ten largest clones take up roughly 14% of the sample.

The sequencing sample was made of cultured CD4+ T cells from blood. All receptors come from a human donor with COVID-19.

The CDR3 nucleotides are TGTGCCAGCAGTGAAAATAATGGGGGGCGTGGGGCCACTGAAGCTTTCTTT. This encodes CASSENNGGRGATEAFF. The rearrangement uses TRBV2 and TRBJ1-1; possibly TRBD1 for D (6 bases). V lost 2 bases, J lost 4 bases, and 20 bases lay in between. Germline loops: CDR1 SNHLY, CDR2 FYNNEI. This CDR3 region has 17 residues. Filled out from reference TRBV2 and TRBJ1-1, the complete variable domain reads EPEVTQTPSHQVTQMGQEVILRCVPISNHLYFYWYRQILGQKVEFLVSFYNNEISEKSEIFDDQFSVERPDGSNFTLKIRSTKLEDSAMYFCASSENNGGRGATEAFFGQGTRLTVV.

V is TRBV5-8 and J is TRBJ1-5, with D perhaps TRBD1 (5 bases). This CDR3 has 17 residues. CDR1 and CDR2 (germline): SGHTS, YDEGEE. The V and J ends lost 4 bases and 0 bases respectively, with 17 bases between them. The CDR3: CASSGGGLSHSNQPQHF. The CDR3 region has the DNA TGTGCCAGCAGCGGGGGAGGGCTTTCACATAGCAATCAGCCCCAGCATTTT.

This clonotype was counted between two and nine times. The genes are TRBV2 and TRBJ1-2, with D hard to call. The germline CDR1 and CDR2 sequences are SNHLY and FYNNEI. CDR3 size: 14 residues. V was cut by 7 bases and J by 0 bases, with 12 bases left in between. CDR3 in DNA: TGTGCCAGCAAGGGTGGGAACGCTAACTATGGCTACACCTTC. This gives the protein CASKGGNANYGYTF.

Relative to its sample, this clonotype is medium-sized. This chain joins TRBV19 and TRBJ2-7; D is perhaps TRBD1 (6 bases). Germline V lookup: CDR1 LNHDA, CDR2 SQIVND (reference sequence). The CDR3 spans 14 residues. V lost 1 base to trimming and J lost 4 bases, with 11 bases between them. CDR3 region: CASSIGTVLYEQYF. DNA of the CDR3: TGTGCCAGTAGTATAGGGACAGTACTTTACGAGCAGTACTTC.

The V gene is TRBV4-2, the J gene TRBJ2-6; the D is unclear. This CDR3 is built from 17 residues. Trimming took off 0 bases at V and 0 bases at J, with 9 bases between the two ends. CDR1 and CDR2 from the germline V gene are LGHNA and YNFKEQ. The CDR3 spells CASSQDPVNSGANVLTF. The CDR3 nucleotides read TGTGCCAGCAGCCAAGATCCAGTAAACTCTGGGGCCAACGTCCTGACTTTC.

In this sample, this clonotype turned up a few times. The V call is TRBV7-9, the J call TRBJ2-2; no clear D gene. CDR1 and CDR2 (germline): SEHNR, FQNEAQ (reference sequence). With 5 bases removed from V and 6 bases from J, the gap between germline ends came to 10 bases. There are 13 residues in the CDR3. The CDR3 loop is CASSLRLAGELFF. CDR3 bases: TGTGCCAGCAGCCTGAGGTTGGCCGGGGAGCTGTTTTTT.

This clonotype was picked up a small number of times. The V and J genes are TRBV10-3 and TRBJ1-5; 7 bases agree with TRBD1. The germline gives CDR1 ENHRY, CDR2 SYGVKD. The CDR3 length is 14 residues. Trimming removed 6 bases from V and 4 bases from J; junction bases left unmatched: 6. In DNA form, the CDR3 reads TGTGCCATCAGCCAGGGACAGCAGAATCAGCCCCAGCATTTT. This gives the protein CAISQGQQNQPQHF.

The rearrangement joins TRBV27 to TRBJ1-2, with D perhaps matching TRBD1 (6 bases). Germline V CDR1 and CDR2: MNHEY, SMNVEV (reference sequence). V dropped 8 bases and J dropped 0 bases, with 10 bases sitting between them. This CDR3 spans 13 amino acids. CDR3 nucleotides: TGTGCCAGCGGGACACCTCCTAACTATGGCTACACCTTC. Translating gives CASGTPPNYGYTF.

CDR3 sequence reads: CSAKTGFLDYGYTF. The CDR3 DNA reads TGCAGTGCGAAAACAGGGTTTTTAGACTATGGCTACACCTTC. The V call is TRBV20-1, the J call TRBJ1-2; D is possibly TRBD1 (6 bases). Trimming removed 6 bases at V and 3 bases at J, with 17 bases between. The CDR3 is 14 residues long. The V gene's germline CDR1 is DFQATT and CDR2 SNEGSKA (reference sequence).